One sample yielded the 20 T cell receptor beta chains listed below, sequenced in a study of PD-L1 blockade in urothelial cancer (dated by TCRdb to the late 2010s). Library preparation was by the immunoSEQ multiplex PCR assay. The clones in this table, taken by TCRdb from immuneACCESS, are in-frame only. Not every clone is retained; where verified, under half of the shortfall comes from an unresolved V gene, and the cause of the rest is unknown. In this sample the table shows around 100,000 clones, 75% to 95% of which occur a single time. The top ten constitute around 4% of the sample. According to the study, the label for this sample's time point signals: peripheral blood 6 weeks after treatment start. The source material was PBMCs, sampled around atezolizumab (anti-PD-L1) treatment. The origin of the receptors is a man in his 60s with urothelial cancer.

The chain carries TRBV13 and TRBJ2-3, with D possibly matching TRBD1 (5 bases). From germline, CDR1 is PRHDT and CDR2 FYEKMQ (reference sequence). Trimming removed 6 bases at V and 1 base at J, with 20 bases between. The CDR3 is made up of 17 amino acids. Here the CDR3 DNA reads TGTGCCAGCAGGCAGGCCAGGACACCTCTCCGCACAGATACGCAGTATTTT. Amino acid sequence: CASRQARTPLRTDTQYF.

V is TRBV10-3 and J is TRBJ2-5; 9 bases agree with TRBD2. V shed 3 bases, J shed 3 bases, and the junction held 11 bases outside the gene matches. Looked up from germline, CDR1 is ENHRY and CDR2 is SYGVKD. The CDR3 runs to 17 residues. The CDR3 here is CAISEGGASGVKETQYF. The CDR3 DNA reads TGTGCCATCAGTGAAGGAGGTGCTAGCGGGGTAAAAGAGACCCAGTACTTC.

CDR3 in amino acids: CASSPQALGTNEKLFF. The DNA of the CDR3 is TGCGCCAGCAGCCCACAGGCCCTGGGCACTAATGAAAAACTGTTTTTT. This chain links TRBV5-1 with TRBJ1-4; possibly TRBD1 for D (5 bases). The CDR3 covers 16 residues. Deletions cut 4 bases from V and 2 bases from J, with 15 bases between. Germline lookup yields CDR1 SGHRS and CDR2 YFSETQ.

The chain has TRBV6-1 and TRBJ2-1, with D maybe TRBD2 (6 bases). V was pared by 4 bases and J by 4 bases, with 17 bases between. The CDR3 spans 16 residues. Per germline, CDR1 MNHNS and CDR2 SASEGT. CDR3 loop: CASSGLLARDYNEQFF. CDR3 DNA: TGTGCCAGCAGTGGGCTACTAGCTAGGGATTACAATGAGCAGTTCTTC.

Here the CDR3 reads CASSRDRAGYTF. CDR3 in DNA: TGTGCCAGCAGCCGGGACAGGGCTGGCTACACCTTC. J is TRBJ1-2 and V is TRBV5-6; TRBD1 matches 9 bases. The CDR3 consists of 12 residues. Per germline, CDR1 SGHDT and CDR2 YYEEEE. V trimming: 4 bases; J trimming: 7 bases; junction bases outside the gene matches: 2. The whole variable domain, remainder taken from reference TRBV5-6 and TRBJ1-2, is DAGVTQSPTHLIKTRGQQVTLRCSPKSGHDTVSWYQQALGQGPQFIFQYYEEEERQRGNFPDRFSGHQFPNYSSELNVNALLLGDSALYLCASSRDRAGYTFGSGTRLTVV.

This clone was picked up a small number of times. J is TRBJ2-2 and V is TRBV19, with a possible D match to TRBD2 (5 bases). Germline V gene data show CDR1 as LNHDA and CDR2 as SQIVND (reference sequence). Deletions cut 7 bases from V and 2 bases from J, with 14 bases between. The CDR3 runs to 15 residues. Here the CDR3 DNA reads TGTGCCAGTACCATGGTGGGGAGTAACACCGGGGAGCTGTTTTTT. Protein sequence: CASTMVGSNTGELFF.

This clone appeared a few times. The chain recombines TRBV19 with TRBJ2-1; TRBD1 might be the D (7 bases). CDR3 length: 13 amino acids. With 6 bases removed from V and 6 bases from J, the gap between germline ends came to 12 bases. Looked up from germline, CDR1 is LNHDA and CDR2 is SQIVND (reference sequence). CDR3 protein: CASRNQGGNEQFF. CDR3 DNA: TGTGCCAGTAGGAACCAGGGGGGCAATGAGCAGTTCTTC.

J is TRBJ2-5 and V is TRBV2; the D gene is possibly TRBD1 (6 bases). From germline, CDR1 is SNHLY and CDR2 FYNNEI. The CDR3 consists of 15 residues. V lost 3 bases to trimming and J lost 5 bases, with 16 bases between them. The CDR3 sequence: CASSDQTGRAETQYF. The CDR3 DNA is TGTGCCAGCAGTGATCAGACAGGAAGGGCTGAGACCCAGTACTTC.

The rearrangement uses TRBV7-2 and TRBJ2-1; maybe TRBD2 (6 bases). This CDR3 has 15 residues. Trimming pared 6 bases from V and 7 bases from J, leaving 19 bases between. CDR1 SGHTA and CDR2 FQGNSA come from the germline V gene. The CDR3 region is CASRDLAGSSNEQFF. CDR3 in DNA: TGTGCCAGCAGGGATCTAGCCGGGAGTTCGAATGAGCAGTTCTTC. The variable domain in full, completed from reference TRBV7-2 and TRBJ2-1, reads GAGVSQSPSNKVTEKGKDVELRCDPISGHTALYWYRQSLGQGLEFLIYFQGNSAPDKSGLPSDRFSAERTGGSVSTLTIQRTQQEDSAVYLCASRDLAGSSNEQFFGPGTRLTVL.

The chain joins TRBV9 to TRBJ2-3; 9 nucleotides match TRBD1. This CDR3 spans 15 amino acids. In germline, CDR1 is SGDLS, CDR2 YYNGEE. The V segment lost 3 bases and the J segment 5 bases; nucleotides outside the gene matches: 7. CDR3 DNA: TGTGCCAGCAGCGGGGACAGGGCCTCCGGAGATACGCAGTATTTT. It codes for CASSGDRASGDTQYF. The whole variable domain, remainder taken from reference TRBV9 and TRBJ2-3, is DSGVTQTPKHLITATGQRVTLRCSPRSGDLSVYWYQQSLDQGLQFLIQYYNGEERAKGNILERFSAQQFPDLHSELNLSSLELGDSALYFCASSGDRASGDTQYFGPGTRLTVL.

The chain joins TRBV28 to TRBJ2-7; TRBD2 matches at 13 bases. The CDR3 has 16 amino acids. The ends lost 6 bases at V and 1 base at J; junction bases unmatched: 6. The germline V gene has CDR1 MDHEN and CDR2 SYDVKM. CDR3 amino acids: CASSPRGLAGSYEQYF. In nucleotides, the CDR3 is TGTGCCAGCAGCCCGAGGGGACTAGCGGGGTCCTACGAGCAGTACTTC.

V gene TRBV10-3 combines with J gene TRBJ2-5, with TRBD2 as a possible D gene (5 bases). CDR1 is ENHRY and CDR2 is SYGVKD in the germline V gene. Trimming cost V 3 bases and J 2 bases, with 13 bases left between them. This CDR3 comprises 15 residues. The CDR3 is CAISDWETEQETQYF. The DNA of the CDR3 is TGTGCCATCAGTGATTGGGAGACTGAGCAAGAGACCCAGTACTTC.

The rearrangement joins TRBV18 to TRBJ2-5; TRBD1 matches 8 bases. Losses at the gene ends were 3 bases for V and 4 bases for J; bases not matched to a gene: 4. The germline V gene encodes CDR1 KGHSH and CDR2 LQKENI. This CDR3 contains 14 residues. The CDR3 nucleotides are TGTGCCAGCTCACCCACAGGGGGGTCAGAGACCCAGTACTTC. Translated, it gives CASSPTGGSETQYF.

The V gene is TRBV6-5, the J gene TRBJ1-1; 9 positions agree with TRBD1. This CDR3 spans 13 amino acids. J lost 11 bases, V lost 0 bases, and 4 bases had no gene match. Germline lookup yields CDR1 MNHEY and CDR2 SVGAGI. The CDR3 DNA reads TGTGCCAGCAGTTACTCGACAGGGGGTAGGGCTTTCTTT. Its protein product is CASSYSTGGRAFF.

The chain employs TRBV5-6 and TRBJ2-3; D is unclear. Germline lookup yields CDR1 SGHDT and CDR2 YYEEEE. The V gene lost 4 bases and the J gene lost 1 base, with 16 bases spanning the gap. This CDR3 is 16 amino acids long. In DNA form, the CDR3 reads TGTGCCAGCAGCCCTTCCGCCTTACACGGCACAGATACGCAGTATTTT. Protein: CASSPSALHGTDTQYF.

This clone came up a few times. The chain has TRBV4-2 and TRBJ1-4; D not resolved. The CDR3 has 15 amino acids. Between the trimmed V and J ends, which lost 0 bases and 8 bases, there was a span of 13 bases. The V gene's germline CDR1 is LGHNA and CDR2 YNFKEQ. The CDR3 DNA follows: TGTGCCAGCAGCCAAGAATCCGGGTATCAGGAAAAACTGTTTTTT. Translating gives CASSQESGYQEKLFF.

The chain is built from TRBV30 and TRBJ2-1; possibly TRBD1 for D (7 bases). V was cut by 5 bases and J by 4 bases, with 12 bases left in between. Germline assignment: CDR1 GTSNPN and CDR2 SVGIG (reference sequence). The CDR3 covers 13 residues. CDR3 region: CAWVGGQYNEQFF. The DNA of the CDR3 is TGTGCCTGGGTGGGGGGACAGTACAATGAGCAGTTCTTC. The variable domain in full, completed from reference TRBV30 and TRBJ2-1, reads SQTIHQWPATLVQPVGSPLSLECTVEGTSNPNLYWYRQAAGRGLQLLFYSVGIGQISSEVPQNLSASRPQDRQFILSSKKLLLSDSGFYLCAWVGGQYNEQFFGPGTRLTVL.

The rearrangement uses TRBV7-9 and TRBJ2-3; perhaps TRBD1 as D (5 bases). The V end was cut by 1 base, the J end by 4 bases, with 9 bases between. Germline V gene data show CDR1 as SEHNR and CDR2 as FQNEAQ (reference sequence). The CDR3 loop spans 14 amino acids. The CDR3 nucleotides are TGTGCCAGCAGCTTAGAGGGGCTATCAGATACGCAGTATTTT. Translation: CASSLEGLSDTQYF. Together with reference TRBV7-9 and TRBJ2-3, the CDR3 gives the full variable domain: DTGVSQNPRHKITKRGQNVTFRCDPISEHNRLYWYRQTLGQGPEFLTYFQNEAQLEKSRLLSDRFSAERPKGSFSTLEIQRTEQGDSAMYLCASSLEGLSDTQYFGPGTRLTVL.

This sequence joins TRBV28 and TRBJ2-1; tentative D call: TRBD1 (5 bases). The germline V and J ends were trimmed by 5 bases and 0 bases, with 17 bases remaining between them. The CDR3 is 17 residues long. Per germline, CDR1 MDHEN and CDR2 SYDVKM. The CDR3, as DNA: TGTGCCAGCAGTGCATACAGGTTATCGAGCTCCTACAATGAGCAGTTCTTC. This translates into CASSAYRLSSSYNEQFF.

This clone came up once. The chain combines TRBV28 with TRBJ2-7; 12 bases are a match to TRBD1. V lost 8 bases to trimming and J lost 0 bases; unmatched junction nucleotides: 8. Germline assignment: CDR1 MDHEN and CDR2 SYDVKM. CDR3 length: 16 amino acids. CDR3: CASRGGTGGRSYEQYF. The DNA of the CDR3 is TGTGCCAGCCGAGGTGGGACAGGGGGCCGCTCCTACGAGCAGTACTTC.